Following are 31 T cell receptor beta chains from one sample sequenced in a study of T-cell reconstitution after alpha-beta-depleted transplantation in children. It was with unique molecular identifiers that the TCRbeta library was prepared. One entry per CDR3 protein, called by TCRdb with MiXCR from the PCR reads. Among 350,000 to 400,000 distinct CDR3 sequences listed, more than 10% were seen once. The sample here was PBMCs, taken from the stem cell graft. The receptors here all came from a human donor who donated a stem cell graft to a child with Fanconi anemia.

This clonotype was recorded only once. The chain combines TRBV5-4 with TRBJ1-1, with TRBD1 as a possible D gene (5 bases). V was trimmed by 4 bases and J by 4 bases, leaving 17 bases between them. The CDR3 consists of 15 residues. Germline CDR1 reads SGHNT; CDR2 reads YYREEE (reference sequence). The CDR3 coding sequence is TGTGCCAGCAGCCGCGAGGGACCCAGAGGCACTGAAGCTTTCTTT. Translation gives CASSREGPRGTEAFF.

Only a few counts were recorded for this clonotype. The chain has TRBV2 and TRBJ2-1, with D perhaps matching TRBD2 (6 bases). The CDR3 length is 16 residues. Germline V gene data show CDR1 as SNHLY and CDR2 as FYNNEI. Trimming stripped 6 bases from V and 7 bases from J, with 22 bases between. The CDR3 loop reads CASSPESRAGRNEQFF. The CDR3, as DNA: TGTGCCAGCAGCCCCGAAAGTAGGGCAGGGAGGAATGAGCAGTTCTTC.

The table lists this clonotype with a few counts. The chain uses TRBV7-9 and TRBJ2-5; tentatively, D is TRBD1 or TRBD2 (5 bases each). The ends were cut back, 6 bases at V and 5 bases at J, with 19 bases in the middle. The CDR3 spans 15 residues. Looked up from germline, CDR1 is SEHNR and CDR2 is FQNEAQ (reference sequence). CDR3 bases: TGTGCCAGCAGAGGGGACGGGGCGAGGGTGGAGACCCAGTACTTC. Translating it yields CASRGDGARVETQYF.

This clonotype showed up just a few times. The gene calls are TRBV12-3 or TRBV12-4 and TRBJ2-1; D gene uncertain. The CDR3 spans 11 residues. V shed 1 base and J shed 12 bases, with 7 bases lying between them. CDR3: CASSLVGLQFF. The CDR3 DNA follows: TGTGCCAGCAGTTTAGTCGGATTGCAGTTCTTC.

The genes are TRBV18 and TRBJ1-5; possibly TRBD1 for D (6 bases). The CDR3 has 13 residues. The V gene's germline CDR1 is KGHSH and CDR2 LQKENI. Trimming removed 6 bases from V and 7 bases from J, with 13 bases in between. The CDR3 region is CASSPGQFQPQHF. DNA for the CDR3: TGTGCCAGCTCCCCAGGACAGTTCCAGCCCCAGCATTTT.

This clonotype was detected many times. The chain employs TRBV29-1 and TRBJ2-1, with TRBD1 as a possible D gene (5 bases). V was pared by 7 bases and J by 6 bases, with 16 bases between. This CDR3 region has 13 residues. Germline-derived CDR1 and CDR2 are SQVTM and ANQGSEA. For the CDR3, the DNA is TGCAGCGCCACGGACACGGTGGGCAATGAGCAGTTCTTC. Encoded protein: CSATDTVGNEQFF.

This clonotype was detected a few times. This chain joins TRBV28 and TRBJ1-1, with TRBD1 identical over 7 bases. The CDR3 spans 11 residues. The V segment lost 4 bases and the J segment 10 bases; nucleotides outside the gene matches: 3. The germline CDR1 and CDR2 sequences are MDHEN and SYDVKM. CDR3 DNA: TGTGCCAGCAGTTCGACAGGGCGAGCTTTCTTT. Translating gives CASSSTGRAFF.

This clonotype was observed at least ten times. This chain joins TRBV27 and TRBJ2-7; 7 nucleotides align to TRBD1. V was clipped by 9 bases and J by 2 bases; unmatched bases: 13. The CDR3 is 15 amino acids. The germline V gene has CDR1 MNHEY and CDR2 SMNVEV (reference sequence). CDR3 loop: CASRSVGQQAYEQYF. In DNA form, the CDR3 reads TGTGCCAGTCGGAGCGTGGGACAGCAAGCCTACGAGCAGTACTTC.

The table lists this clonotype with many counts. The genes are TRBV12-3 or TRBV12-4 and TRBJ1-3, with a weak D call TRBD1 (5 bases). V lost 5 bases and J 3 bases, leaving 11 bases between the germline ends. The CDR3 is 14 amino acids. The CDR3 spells CASSSQGDGNTIYF. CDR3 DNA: TGTGCCAGCAGTAGTCAGGGTGATGGAAACACCATATATTTT.

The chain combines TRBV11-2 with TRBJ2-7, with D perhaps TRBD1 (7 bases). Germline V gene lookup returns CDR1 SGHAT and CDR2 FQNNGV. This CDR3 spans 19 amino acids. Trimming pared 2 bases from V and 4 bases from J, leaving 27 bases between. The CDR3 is CASSLNAREMTGRIYEQYF. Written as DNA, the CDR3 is TGTGCCAGCAGCTTAAACGCCCGGGAGATGACAGGGCGAATTTACGAGCAGTACTTC.

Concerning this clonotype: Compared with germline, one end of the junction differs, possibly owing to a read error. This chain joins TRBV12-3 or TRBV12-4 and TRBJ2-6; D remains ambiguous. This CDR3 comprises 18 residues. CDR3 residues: CTSSSGSEAPLGANVLTF. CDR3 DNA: TGTACCAGCAGTTCCGGTAGTGAGGCCCCCCTCGGGGCCAACGTCCTGACTTTC.

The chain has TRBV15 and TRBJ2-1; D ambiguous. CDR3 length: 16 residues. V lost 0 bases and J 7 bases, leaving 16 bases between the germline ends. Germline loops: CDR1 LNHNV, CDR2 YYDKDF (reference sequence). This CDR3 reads CATSRDAGTFGNEQFF. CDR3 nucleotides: TGTGCCACCAGCAGAGACGCTGGAACCTTCGGGAATGAGCAGTTCTTC.

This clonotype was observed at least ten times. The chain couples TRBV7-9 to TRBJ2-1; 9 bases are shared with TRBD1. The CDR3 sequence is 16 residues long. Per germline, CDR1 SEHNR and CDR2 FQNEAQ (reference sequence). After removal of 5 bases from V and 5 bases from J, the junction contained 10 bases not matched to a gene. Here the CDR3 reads CASSTAGTGRDNEQFF. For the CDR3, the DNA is TGTGCCAGCAGCACGGCCGGGACAGGGCGGGACAATGAGCAGTTCTTC.

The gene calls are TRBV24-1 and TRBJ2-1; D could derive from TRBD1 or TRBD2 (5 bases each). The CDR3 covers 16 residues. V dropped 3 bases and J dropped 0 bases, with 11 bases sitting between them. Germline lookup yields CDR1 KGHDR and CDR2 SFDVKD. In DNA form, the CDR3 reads TGTGCCACCAGTGATCCCAAGGGGAGCTCCTACAATGAGCAGTTCTTC. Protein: CATSDPKGSSYNEQFF.

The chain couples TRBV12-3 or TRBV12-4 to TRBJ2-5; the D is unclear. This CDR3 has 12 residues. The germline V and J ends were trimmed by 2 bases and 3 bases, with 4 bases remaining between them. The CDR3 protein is CASSLNEETQYF. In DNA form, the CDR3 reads TGTGCCAGCAGTTTAAATGAAGAGACCCAGTACTTC.

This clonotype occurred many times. In nucleotides, the CDR3 is TGCGCCAGCAGCCCAGGGACAGGGGGCACTGAAGCTTTCTTT. Translated, it gives CASSPGTGGTEAFF. The chain couples TRBV5-1 to TRBJ1-1, with 11 positions matching TRBD1. V gave up 4 bases and J gave up 4 bases; unmatched junction bases: 3. The germline V gene encodes CDR1 SGHRS and CDR2 YFSETQ. The CDR3 runs to 14 residues.

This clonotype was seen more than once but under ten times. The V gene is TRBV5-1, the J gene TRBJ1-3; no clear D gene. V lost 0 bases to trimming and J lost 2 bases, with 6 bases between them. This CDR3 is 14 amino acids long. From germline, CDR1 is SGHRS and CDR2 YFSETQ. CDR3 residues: CASSLGSAGNTIYF. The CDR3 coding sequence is TGCGCCAGCAGCTTGGGCTCCGCTGGAAACACCATATATTTT.

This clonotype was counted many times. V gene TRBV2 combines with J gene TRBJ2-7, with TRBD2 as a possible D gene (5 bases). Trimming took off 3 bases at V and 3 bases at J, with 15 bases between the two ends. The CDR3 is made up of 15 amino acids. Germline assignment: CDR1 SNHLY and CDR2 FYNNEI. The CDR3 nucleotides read TGTGCCAGCAGTGAGGTGTGGACTGGAGACTACGAGCAGTACTTC. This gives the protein CASSEVWTGDYEQYF.

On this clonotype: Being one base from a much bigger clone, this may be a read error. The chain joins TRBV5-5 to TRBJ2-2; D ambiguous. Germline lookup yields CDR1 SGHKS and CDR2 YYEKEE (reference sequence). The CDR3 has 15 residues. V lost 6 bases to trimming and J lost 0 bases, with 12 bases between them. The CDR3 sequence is CASNRRATNTGELFF. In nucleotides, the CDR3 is TGTGCCAGCAACCGCCGGGCGACGAACACCGGGGAGCTGTTTTTT. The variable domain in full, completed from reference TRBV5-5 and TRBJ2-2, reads DAGVTQSPTHLIKTRGQQVTLRCSPISGHKSVSWYQQVLGQGPQFIFQYYEKEERGRGNFPDRFSARQFPNYSSELNVNALLLGDSALYLCASNRRATNTGELFFGEGSRLTVL.

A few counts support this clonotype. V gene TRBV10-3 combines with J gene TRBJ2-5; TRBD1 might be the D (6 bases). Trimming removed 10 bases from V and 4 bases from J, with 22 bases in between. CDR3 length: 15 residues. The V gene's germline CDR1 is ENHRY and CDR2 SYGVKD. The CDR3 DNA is TGTGCCACACAAACGAGGGGGTCCGCAGCAGAGACCCAGTACTTC. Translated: CATQTRGSAAETQYF.

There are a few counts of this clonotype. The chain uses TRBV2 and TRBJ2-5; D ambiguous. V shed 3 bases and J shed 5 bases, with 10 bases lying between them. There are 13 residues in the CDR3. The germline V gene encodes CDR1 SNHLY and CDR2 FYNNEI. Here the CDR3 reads CASSEVELETQYF. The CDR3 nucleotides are TGTGCCAGCAGTGAGGTGGAATTGGAGACCCAGTACTTC.

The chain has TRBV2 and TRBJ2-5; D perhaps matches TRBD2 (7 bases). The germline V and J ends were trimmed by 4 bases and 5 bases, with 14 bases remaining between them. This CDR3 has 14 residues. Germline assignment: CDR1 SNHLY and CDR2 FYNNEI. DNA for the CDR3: TGTGCCAGCAGTGTGGGAGGGGGTGATGAGACCCAGTACTTC. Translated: CASSVGGGDETQYF.

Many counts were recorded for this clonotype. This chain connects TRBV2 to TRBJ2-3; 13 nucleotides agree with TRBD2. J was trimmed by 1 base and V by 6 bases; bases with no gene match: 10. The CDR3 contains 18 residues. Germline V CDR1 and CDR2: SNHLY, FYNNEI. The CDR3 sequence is CASSFTSGGARGTDTQYF. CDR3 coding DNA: TGTGCCAGCAGCTTCACTAGCGGGGGGGCTAGAGGCACAGATACGCAGTATTTT.

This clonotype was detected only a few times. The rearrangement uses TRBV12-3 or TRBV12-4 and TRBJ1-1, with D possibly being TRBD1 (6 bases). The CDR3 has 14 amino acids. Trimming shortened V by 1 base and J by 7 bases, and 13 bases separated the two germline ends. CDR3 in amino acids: CASSLGQGMGEAFF. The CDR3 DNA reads TGTGCCAGCAGTTTAGGGCAGGGGATGGGTGAAGCTTTCTTT.

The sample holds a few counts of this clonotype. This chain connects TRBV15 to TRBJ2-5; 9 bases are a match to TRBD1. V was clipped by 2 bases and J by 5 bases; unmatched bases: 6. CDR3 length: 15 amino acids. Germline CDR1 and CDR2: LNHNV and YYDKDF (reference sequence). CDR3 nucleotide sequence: TGTGCCACCAGCAGAAATACAGGGGGCGCGGAGACCCAGTACTTC. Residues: CATSRNTGGAETQYF.

The CDR3 DNA reads TGTGCCACCAAACGGGGCGGAGAGACCCAGTACTTC. It codes for CATKRGGETQYF. The V and J genes are TRBV7-9 and TRBJ2-5; perhaps D is TRBD1 or TRBD2 (5 bases each). CDR1 and CDR2 (germline): SEHNR, FQNEAQ (reference sequence). The CDR3 spans 12 residues. V was pared by 10 bases and J by 4 bases, with 13 bases between.

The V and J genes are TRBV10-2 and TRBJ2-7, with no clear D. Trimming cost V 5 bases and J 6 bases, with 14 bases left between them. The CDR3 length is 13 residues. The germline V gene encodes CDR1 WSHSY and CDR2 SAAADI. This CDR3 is CASSFSYGAEQYV. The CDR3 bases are TGCGCCAGCAGTTTCTCCTACGGCGCCGAGCAGTACGTC.

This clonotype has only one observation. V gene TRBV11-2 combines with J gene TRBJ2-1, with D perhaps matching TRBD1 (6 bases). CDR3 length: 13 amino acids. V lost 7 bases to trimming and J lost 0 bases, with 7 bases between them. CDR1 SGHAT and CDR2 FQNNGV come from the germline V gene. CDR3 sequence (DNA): TGTGCCAGCATGGACAGCTCCTACAATGAGCAGTTCTTC. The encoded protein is CASMDSSYNEQFF.

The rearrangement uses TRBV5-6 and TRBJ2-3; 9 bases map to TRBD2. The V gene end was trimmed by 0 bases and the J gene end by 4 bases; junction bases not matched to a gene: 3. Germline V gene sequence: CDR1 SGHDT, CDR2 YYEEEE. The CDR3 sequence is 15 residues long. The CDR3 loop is CASSLVAGVADTQYF. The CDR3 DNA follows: TGTGCCAGCAGCTTGGTAGCGGGGGTGGCAGATACGCAGTATTTT.

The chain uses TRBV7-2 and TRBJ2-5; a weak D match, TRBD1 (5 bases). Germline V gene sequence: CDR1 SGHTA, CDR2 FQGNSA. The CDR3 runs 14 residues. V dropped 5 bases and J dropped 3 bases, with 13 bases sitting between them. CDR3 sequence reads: CASSPDVTEETQYF. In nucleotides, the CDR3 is TGTGCCAGCAGCCCTGATGTGACAGAAGAGACCCAGTACTTC.

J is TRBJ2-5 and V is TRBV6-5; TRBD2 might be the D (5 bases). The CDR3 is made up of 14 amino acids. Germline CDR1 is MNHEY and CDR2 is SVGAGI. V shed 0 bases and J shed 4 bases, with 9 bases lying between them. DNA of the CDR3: TGTGCCAGCAGTTACTCGTACGAGGGAGAGACCCAGTACTTC. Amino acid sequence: CASSYSYEGETQYF.